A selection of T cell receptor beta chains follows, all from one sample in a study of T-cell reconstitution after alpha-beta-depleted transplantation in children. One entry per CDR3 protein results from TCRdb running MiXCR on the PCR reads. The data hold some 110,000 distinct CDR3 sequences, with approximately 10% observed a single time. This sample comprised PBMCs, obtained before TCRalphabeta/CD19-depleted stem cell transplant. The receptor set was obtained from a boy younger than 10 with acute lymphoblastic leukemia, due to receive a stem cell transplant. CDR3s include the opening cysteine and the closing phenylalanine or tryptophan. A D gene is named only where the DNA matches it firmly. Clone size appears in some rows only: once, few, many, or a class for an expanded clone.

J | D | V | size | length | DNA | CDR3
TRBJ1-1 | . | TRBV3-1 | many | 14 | TGTGCCAGCAGTTTTGGACAGTTGAACACTGAAGCTTTCTTT | CASSFGQLNTEAFF
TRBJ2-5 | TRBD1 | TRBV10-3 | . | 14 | TGTGCCACCGACAGGGATGGGGACCCGGAGACCCAGTACTTC | CATDRDGDPETQYF
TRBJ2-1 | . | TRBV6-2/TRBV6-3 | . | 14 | TGTGCCAGCACAGGCCAAGCAGGTCTGCGTGAGCAGTTCTTC | CASTGQAGLREQFF
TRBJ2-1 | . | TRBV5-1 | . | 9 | TGCGCCAGCAGGGGAGAATGGTTCTTC | CASRGEWFF
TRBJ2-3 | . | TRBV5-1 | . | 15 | TGCGCCAGCAGCTCCCGGACCATTAGCACAGATACGCAGTATTTT | CASSSRTISTDTQYF
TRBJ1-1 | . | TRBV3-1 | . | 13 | TGTGCCAGCAGCCAAGGGGACGGCCTAAAACCTTTCTTT | CASSQGDGLKPFF
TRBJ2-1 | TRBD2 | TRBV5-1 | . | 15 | TGCGCCAGCAGCTTGACGACTAGCGGGAGTAATGAGCAGTTCTTC | CASSLTTSGSNEQFF
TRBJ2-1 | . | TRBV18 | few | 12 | TGTGCCAGCTCAGTCCAGGGCGGTGAGCAGTTCTTC | CASSVQGGEQFF
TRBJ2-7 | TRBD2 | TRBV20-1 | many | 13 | TGCAGTGCTCGTAGCGGGAGGGCCTACGAGCAGTACTTC | CSARSGRAYEQYF
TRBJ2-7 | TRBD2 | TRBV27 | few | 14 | TGTGCCAGCAGGGCTAGCGGGACACTCTACGAGCAGTACTTC | CASRASGTLYEQYF
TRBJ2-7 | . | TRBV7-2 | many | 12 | TGTGCCAGCAGCCTACAAGCCTACGAGCAGTACTTC | CASSLQAYEQYF
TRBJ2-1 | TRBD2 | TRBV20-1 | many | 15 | TGCAGTGCCGCAGGACTAGCGGGACCCTACAATGAGCAGTTCTTC | CSAAGLAGPYNEQFF
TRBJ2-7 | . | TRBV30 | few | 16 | TGTGCCTGGAGTGTACCTGTTGCTCCCGGGCCCTACGAGCAGTACTTC | CAWSVPVAPGPYEQYF
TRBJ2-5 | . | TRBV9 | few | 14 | TGTGCCAGCAGCGTAGACAGGGCCCAAGAGACCCAGTACTTC | CASSVDRAQETQYF
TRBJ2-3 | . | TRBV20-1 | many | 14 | TGCAGTGCGAGGAAGCGGAGTAGCACAGATACGCAGTATTTT | CSARKRSSTDTQYF
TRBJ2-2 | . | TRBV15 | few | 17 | TGTGCCACCAGGATAACACCGGGCCACGTTGTCACCGGGGAGCTGTTTTTT | CATRITPGHVVTGELFF
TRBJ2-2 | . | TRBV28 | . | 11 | TGTGCCAGCAGTCACGTGAGGGAGCTGTTTTTT | CASSHVRELFF
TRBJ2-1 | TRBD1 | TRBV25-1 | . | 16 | TGTGCCAGCAGGGGGACAGGTACTACCCCCTACAATGAGCAGTTCTTC | CASRGTGTTPYNEQFF
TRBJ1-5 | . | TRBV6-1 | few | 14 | TGTGCCAGCAGTGGAAGAACGGTTAGTGAGCCCCAGCATTTT | CASSGRTVSEPQHF
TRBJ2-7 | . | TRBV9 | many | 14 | TGTGCCAGCAGCCAACAGGGTTCGGGCTACGAGCAGTACTTC | CASSQQGSGYEQYF
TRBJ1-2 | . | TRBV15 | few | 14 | TGTGCCACCAGCAGAGATGGGGTTAACTATGGCTACACCTTC | CATSRDGVNYGYTF
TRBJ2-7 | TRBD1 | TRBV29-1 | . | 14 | TGCAGCGTGGGGGGGACAGGGGAATCCTACGAGCAGTACTTC | CSVGGTGESYEQYF
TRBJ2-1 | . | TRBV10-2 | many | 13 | TGCGCCAGCATCTCCGACCCGACCGGGATCCCGTTCTTC | CASISDPTGIPFF
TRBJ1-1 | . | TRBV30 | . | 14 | TGTGCCTGGAGTCCGAGCGGGCGGAACACTGAAGCTTTCTTT | CAWSPSGRNTEAFF
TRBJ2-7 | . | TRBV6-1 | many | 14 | TGTGCCAGCAGTGATGAAGGGCCCACCTACGAGCAGTACTTC | CASSDEGPTYEQYF
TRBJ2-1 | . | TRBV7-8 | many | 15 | TGTGCCAGCAGCCCCTCACAGGTCTCCTACAATGAGCAGTTCTTC | CASSPSQVSYNEQFF
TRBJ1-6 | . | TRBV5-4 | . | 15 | TGTGCCAGCAGCCACCCAGAGGGATCCGGTTCACCCCTCCACTTT | CASSHPEGSGSPLHF
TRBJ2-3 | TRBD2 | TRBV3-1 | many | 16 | TGTGCCAGCAGCCTACGGGAGGGGATACGGGCAGATACGCAGTATTTT | CASSLREGIRADTQYF
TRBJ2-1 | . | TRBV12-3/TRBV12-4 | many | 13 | TGTGCCAGAAGTTTAGCAGGGTCCCTGGGGCAGTTCTTC | CARSLAGSLGQFF
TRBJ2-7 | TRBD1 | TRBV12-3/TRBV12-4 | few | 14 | TGTGCCAGCAGGGGACAGGGGGCGGCCTACGAGCAGTACTTC | CASRGQGAAYEQYF
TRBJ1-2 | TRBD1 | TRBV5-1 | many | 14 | TGCGCCAGCAGCTCGGGGACAGGCCCCTATGGCTACACCTTC | CASSSGTGPYGYTF